Below, one TCR beta chain is given with its context. TCRdb's table, derived via immunoSEQ multiplex PCR, lists solely in-frame clones and lacks some. This table has fewer than 150,000 clones, under 90% appearing once. The record originates from a study of T cell responses to AZD1222 COVID-19 vaccine. The V end lost 0 bases, the J end lost 8 bases, and 7 bases lay between the germline ends. The CDR3 covers 11 residues. The germline CDR1 and CDR2 sequences are GTSNPN and SVGIG (reference sequence). The source is an adult who received the AZD1222 COVID-19 vaccine. The specimen comprised peripheral blood, sampled 28 days after the second AZD1222 dose. The V and J genes are TRBV30 and TRBJ1-1; D not certain. CDR3: CAWSVSLEAFF. For the CDR3, the DNA is TGTGCCTGGAGTGTGTCCCTCGAAGCTTTCTTT.